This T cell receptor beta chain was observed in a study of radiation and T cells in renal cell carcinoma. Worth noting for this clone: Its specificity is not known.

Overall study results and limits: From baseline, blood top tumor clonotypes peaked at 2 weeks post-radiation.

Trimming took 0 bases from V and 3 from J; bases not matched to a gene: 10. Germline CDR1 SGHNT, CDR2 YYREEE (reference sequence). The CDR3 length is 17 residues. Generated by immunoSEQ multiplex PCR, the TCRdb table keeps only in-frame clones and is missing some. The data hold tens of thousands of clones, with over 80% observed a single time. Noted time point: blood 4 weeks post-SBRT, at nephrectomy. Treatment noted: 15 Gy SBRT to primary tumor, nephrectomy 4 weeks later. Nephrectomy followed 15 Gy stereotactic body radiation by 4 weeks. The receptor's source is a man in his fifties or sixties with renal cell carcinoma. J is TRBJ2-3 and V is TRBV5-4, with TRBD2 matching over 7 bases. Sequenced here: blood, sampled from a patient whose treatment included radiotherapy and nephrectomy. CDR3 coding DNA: TGTGCCAGCAGCTTGGCTCGGGGAGGGCGGTTTACAGATACGCAGTATTTT. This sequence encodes CASSLARGGRFTDTQYF.